The 11 T cell receptor beta chains below all came from one sample that was sequenced in a study of T cells after yellow fever vaccination. TCRdb re-called the 5' RACE reads with MiXCR, one entry per CDR3 protein. Counted here are under 550,000 distinct CDR3 sequences, 21% occurring once; the ten biggest clones make up about 16%. Here the sequenced sample was PBMCs, taken roughly 20 days after the first yellow fever vaccination. The origin of the receptors is a man aged 18 to 30 who received the YFV17D yellow fever vaccine.

In its sample, this clonotype was seen a few times. J is TRBJ1-5 and V is TRBV6-6; no definite D call. Trimming pared 8 bases from V and 3 bases from J, leaving 5 bases between. Germline V gene sequence: CDR1 MNHNY, CDR2 SVGAGI (reference sequence). The CDR3 contains 11 residues. The CDR3, as DNA: TGTGCCAGCCGGCTCAATCAGCCCCAGCATTTT. It codes for CASRLNQPQHF.

Only a few counts were recorded for this clonotype. The chain is built from TRBV6-5 and TRBJ2-1, with D perhaps TRBD2 (6 bases). This CDR3 has 15 residues. The V end was cut by 0 bases, the J end by 4 bases, with 10 bases between. Germline lookup yields CDR1 MNHEY and CDR2 SVGAGI. The CDR3 protein is CASSYSAGSYNEQFF. For the CDR3, the DNA is TGTGCCAGCAGTTACTCGGCGGGGTCGTACAATGAGCAGTTCTTC.

V is TRBV9 and J is TRBJ1-1, with D possibly TRBD1 on 5 matching bases. The CDR3 extends over 14 amino acids. Between the trimmed V and J ends, which lost 0 bases and 3 bases, there was a span of 9 bases. Germline CDR1 SGDLS, CDR2 YYNGEE. The CDR3 protein is CASSVGGFDTEAFF. The DNA for the CDR3 is TGTGCCAGCAGCGTAGGGGGCTTCGACACTGAAGCTTTCTTT.

This clonotype was detected a few times. The chain joins TRBV5-1 to TRBJ2-2, with D unresolved. CDR3 size: 16 residues. Germline V gene sequence: CDR1 SGHRS, CDR2 YFSETQ. Trimming removed 4 bases from V and 0 bases from J, with 13 bases in between. The CDR3 DNA is TGCGCCAGCAGCCGGGCCGGGCAGACGAACACCGGGGAGCTGTTTTTT. This codes for CASSRAGQTNTGELFF.

This chain joins TRBV21-1 and TRBJ2-7; the table's D call TRBD1 went unverified against the DNA. TRBV21-1 is a recognized pseudogene. This CDR3 spans 17 amino acids. The CDR3 region is CASPEDPRGRPSYEQYV. In DNA, the CDR3 is TGTGCCAGCCCCGAGGATCCGCGGGGGCGGCCCTCCTACGAGCAGTACGTC.

There are many counts of this clonotype. J is TRBJ2-5 and V is TRBV18; D unresolved. From germline, CDR1 is KGHSH and CDR2 LQKENI. The CDR3 is made up of 11 amino acids. V was shortened by 8 bases and J by 0 bases, with 4 bases between the two germline ends. This CDR3 reads CASSDQETQYF. The DNA of the CDR3 is TGTGCCAGCAGCGACCAAGAGACCCAGTACTTC.

The J gene is TRBJ1-6, the V gene TRBV6-1; D is unclear. Germline values: CDR1 MNHNS, CDR2 SASEGT. Trimming stripped 7 bases from V and 5 bases from J, with 9 bases between. The CDR3 spans 13 residues. Here the CDR3 reads CASNPLDNSPLHF. CDR3 in DNA: TGTGCCAGCAATCCCCTAGATAATTCACCCCTCCACTTT.

The V gene is TRBV6-1, the J gene TRBJ2-5; D call uncertain. Germline loops: CDR1 MNHNS, CDR2 SASEGT. Deletions cut 6 bases from V and 2 bases from J, with 10 bases between. The CDR3 is 13 amino acids. The CDR3: CASRPEPQETQYF. CDR3 in DNA: TGTGCCAGCAGGCCCGAACCTCAAGAGACCCAGTACTTC.

This clonotype has a handful of counts. The chain joins TRBV4-3 to TRBJ2-1; D uncertain. The CDR3 spans 12 residues. From germline, CDR1 is LGHNA and CDR2 YSLEER. Deletions cut 0 bases from V and 9 bases from J, with 6 bases between. CDR3 protein: CASSQEGIEQFF. In nucleotides, the CDR3 is TGCGCCAGCAGCCAAGAGGGCATTGAGCAGTTCTTC.

The J gene is TRBJ2-3, the V gene TRBV29-1, with D tentatively TRBD1 (5 bases). The CDR3 consists of 16 residues. V lost 4 bases, J lost 0 bases, and 17 bases lay in between. Germline CDR1 SQVTM, CDR2 ANQGSEA. CDR3 nucleotide sequence: TGCAGCGTTGTTTTCCGAGCGACAGCTAGCACAGATACGCAGTATTTT. Amino acids: CSVVFRATASTDTQYF.

The V gene is TRBV12-3 or TRBV12-4, the J gene TRBJ1-4; D is undetermined. The CDR3 covers 15 residues. V was clipped by 2 bases and J by 0 bases, with 7 bases between them. The CDR3 nucleotides read TGTGCCAGCAGTTTACTGGGGACAACTAATGAAAAACTGTTTTTT. This translates into CASSLLGTTNEKLFF.